This TCR beta chain was sequenced during a study of blood T cell repertoires in COVID-19. Whole-study context: COVID-19 samples from acute and convalescent phases originated in the United States, Italy and Spain. In each case, the material was cDNA or gDNA derived from T cells, B-cell-depleted T cells, or PBMCs.

Germline V gene sequence: CDR1 MNHNS, CDR2 SASEGT. CDR3 length: 16 residues. The germline V and J ends were trimmed by 2 bases and 0 bases, with 11 bases remaining between them. Profiled with immunoSEQ multiplex PCR; TCRdb holds only in-frame clones, not every one. The sample carries approximately 210,000 clones, 75% to 90% recorded once. This TCR was recovered from a woman in her thirties or forties with acute or convalescent COVID-19. J is TRBJ1-5 and V is TRBV6-1; no reliable D call. The sample was peripheral blood. CDR3 region: CASSESNTYSNQPQHF. The CDR3 DNA reads TGTGCCAGCAGTGAAAGTAATACTTATAGCAATCAGCCCCAGCATTTT.